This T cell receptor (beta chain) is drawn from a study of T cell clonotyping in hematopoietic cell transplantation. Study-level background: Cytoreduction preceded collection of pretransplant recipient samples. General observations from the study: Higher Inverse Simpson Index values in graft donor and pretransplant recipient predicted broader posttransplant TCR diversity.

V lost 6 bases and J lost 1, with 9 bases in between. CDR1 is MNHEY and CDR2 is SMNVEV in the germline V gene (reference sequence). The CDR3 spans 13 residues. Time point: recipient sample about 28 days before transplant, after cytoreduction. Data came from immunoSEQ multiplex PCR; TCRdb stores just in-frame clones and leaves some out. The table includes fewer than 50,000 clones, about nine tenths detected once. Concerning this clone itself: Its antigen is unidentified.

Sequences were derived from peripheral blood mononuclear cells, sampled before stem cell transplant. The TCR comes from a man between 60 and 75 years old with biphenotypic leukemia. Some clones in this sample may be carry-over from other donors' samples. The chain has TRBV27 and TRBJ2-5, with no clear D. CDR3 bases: TGTGCCAGCAGGAAGGTTGCCCAAGAGACCCAGTACTTC. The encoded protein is CASRKVAQETQYF.